Shown below are 9 T cell receptor beta chains from a single sample sequenced in a study of sequential checkpoint blockade in melanoma. Libraries were prepared by immunoSEQ multiplex PCR; TCRdb keeps only in-frame clonotypes and omits some of them. The sample shows tens of thousands of clones, 75% to 80% of them seen only once. Regarding treatment: randomized to nivolumab then ipilimumab (arm A) or the reverse (arm B). The starting material was CD8+ T cells sorted from blood (inferred from file names), obtained from a patient given nivolumab and ipilimumab in sequence. These receptors came from a human donor with melanoma.

The rearrangement joins TRBV29-1 to TRBJ2-7; 7 nucleotides line up with TRBD2. Germline V CDR1 and CDR2: SQVTM, ANQGSEA. The CDR3 runs to 15 residues. The junction had 11 bases not matched to a gene; V was cut back by 6 bases and J by 0 bases. The DNA of the CDR3 is TGCAGCGTGGGGAGGGTGTGGAGGAGCTCCTACGAGCAGTACTTC. Its protein product is CSVGRVWRSSYEQYF.

The V and J genes are TRBV28 and TRBJ2-5, with 7 bases lining up with TRBD1. Germline V CDR1 and CDR2: MDHEN, SYDVKM. The CDR3 is made up of 15 amino acids. Trimming took 2 bases from V and 4 from J; bases not matched to a gene: 7. This CDR3 is CASSLGPGGGETQYF. CDR3 sequence (DNA): TGTGCCAGCAGTTTAGGTCCAGGGGGTGGAGAGACCCAGTACTTC.

This clone occurred a few times. The V and J genes are TRBV28 and TRBJ2-2; D possibly corresponds to TRBD2 (5 bases). From germline, CDR1 is MDHEN and CDR2 SYDVKM. V dropped 6 bases and J dropped 5 bases, with 13 bases sitting between them. The CDR3 is 14 residues long. CDR3 protein: CASRDAGRTGELFF. CDR3 DNA sequence: TGTGCCAGCAGAGACGCGGGTAGAACCGGGGAGCTGTTTTTT.

This chain connects TRBV2 to TRBJ2-7; 9 nucleotides match TRBD1. The CDR3 contains 12 residues. CDR1 is SNHLY, CDR2 FYNNEI, per germline. The J segment lost 4 bases and the V segment lost 8 bases, leaving 3 bases of the junction unmatched. CDR3 sequence (DNA): TGTGCCAGCCGGGACAGGGAGTACGAGCAGTACTTC. Translated: CASRDREYEQYF.

The chain couples TRBV5-4 to TRBJ1-1, with D possibly being TRBD1 (5 bases). Trimming shortened V by 2 bases and J by 3 bases, and 11 bases separated the two germline ends. Germline V gives CDR1 SGHNT, CDR2 YYREEE (reference sequence). The CDR3 is made up of 14 amino acids. The CDR3 region is CASSFRGGDTEAFF. CDR3 nucleotide sequence: TGTGCCAGCAGCTTTAGGGGAGGGGACACTGAAGCTTTCTTT. The variable domain in full, completed from reference TRBV5-4 and TRBJ1-1, reads ETGVTQSPTHLIKTRGQQVTLRCSSQSGHNTVSWYQQALGQGPQFIFQYYREEENGRGNFPPRFSGLQFPNYSSELNVNALELDDSALYLCASSFRGGDTEAFFGQGTRLTVV.

The chain combines TRBV19 with TRBJ1-1; 7 bases line up with TRBD1. Per germline, CDR1 LNHDA and CDR2 SQIVND (reference sequence). The V gene end was trimmed by 3 bases and the J gene end by 5 bases; junction bases not matched to a gene: 6. The CDR3 is 14 residues long. The CDR3 reads CASSIWTGRTEAFF. The CDR3 DNA follows: TGTGCCAGTAGTATCTGGACAGGTCGAACTGAAGCTTTCTTT.

J is TRBJ2-7 and V is TRBV6-5, with D uncertain. The CDR3 is made up of 13 amino acids. Trimming pared 2 bases from V and 0 bases from J, leaving 5 bases between. Germline V gives CDR1 MNHEY, CDR2 SVGAGI. This CDR3 reads CASSYGHSYEQYF. In DNA form, the CDR3 reads TGTGCCAGCAGTTACGGCCACTCCTACGAGCAGTACTTC.

CDR3 in DNA: TGCGCCAGCAGCCAAGGTCCTAGCGGGGGTTACGAGCAGTACTTC. It codes for CASSQGPSGGYEQYF. The chain links TRBV4-3 to TRBJ2-7; 10 positions agree with TRBD2. Per germline, CDR1 LGHNA and CDR2 YSLEER. V lost 1 base to trimming and J lost 4 bases; unmatched junction nucleotides: 4. The CDR3 sequence is 15 residues long.

The chain couples TRBV27 to TRBJ2-7; D is unclear. V shed 0 bases and J shed 2 bases, with 5 bases lying between them. In germline, CDR1 is MNHEY, CDR2 SMNVEV (reference sequence). CDR3 length equals 13 residues. CDR3: CASSLSSAYEQYF. The CDR3, as DNA: TGTGCCAGCAGTTTATCGTCCGCCTACGAGCAGTACTTC.